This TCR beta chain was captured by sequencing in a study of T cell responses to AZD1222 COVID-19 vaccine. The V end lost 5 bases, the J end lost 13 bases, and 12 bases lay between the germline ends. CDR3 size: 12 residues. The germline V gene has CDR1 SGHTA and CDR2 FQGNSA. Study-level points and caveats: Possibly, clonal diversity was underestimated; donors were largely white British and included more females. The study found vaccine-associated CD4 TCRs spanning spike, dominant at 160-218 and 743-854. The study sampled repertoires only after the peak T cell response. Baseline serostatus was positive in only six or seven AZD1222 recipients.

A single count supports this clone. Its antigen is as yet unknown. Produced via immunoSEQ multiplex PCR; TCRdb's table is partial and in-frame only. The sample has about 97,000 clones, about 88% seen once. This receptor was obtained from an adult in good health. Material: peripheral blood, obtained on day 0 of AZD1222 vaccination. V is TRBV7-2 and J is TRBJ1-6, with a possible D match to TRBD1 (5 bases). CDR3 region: CASSPHEGPLHF. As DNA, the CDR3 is TGTGCCAGCAGCCCCCACGAGGGGCCCCTCCACTTT. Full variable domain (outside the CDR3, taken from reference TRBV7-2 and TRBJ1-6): GAGVSQSPSNKVTEKGKDVELRCDPISGHTALYWYRQSLGQGLEFLIYFQGNSAPDKSGLPSDRFSAERTGGSVSTLTIQRTQQEDSAVYLCASSPHEGPLHFGNGTRLTVT.